This T cell receptor beta chain was observed in a study of cytomegalovirus exposure and HLA in healthy donors. Study findings and constraints: TCR beta chains numbering about 160 were designated cytomegalovirus-associated. Testing in vitro showed a few CMV-associated chains specific for CMV antigens. According to reports, the classifier identified cytomegalovirus status with high specificity and sensitivity.

On this clone itself: Its antigen is undetermined.

The method was immunoSEQ multiplex PCR; TCRdb's version includes in-frame clones alone and lacks a portion of them. In the table there are some 140,000 clones, around 84% of which are singletons. The CDR3 is made up of 14 amino acids. Germline CDR1 is SGHAT and CDR2 is FQDESV (reference sequence). The junction had 4 bases not matched to a gene; V was cut back by 1 base and J by 6 bases. This clonotype originated in a human donor in good health. The rearrangement joins TRBV11-1 to TRBJ2-7; TRBD1 aligns across 9 bases. Sequencing was performed on PBMCs. The CDR3 DNA reads TGTGCCAGCAGCTTAGGGGACAGGGTCTCCGAGCAGTACTTC. As protein: CASSLGDRVSEQYF.